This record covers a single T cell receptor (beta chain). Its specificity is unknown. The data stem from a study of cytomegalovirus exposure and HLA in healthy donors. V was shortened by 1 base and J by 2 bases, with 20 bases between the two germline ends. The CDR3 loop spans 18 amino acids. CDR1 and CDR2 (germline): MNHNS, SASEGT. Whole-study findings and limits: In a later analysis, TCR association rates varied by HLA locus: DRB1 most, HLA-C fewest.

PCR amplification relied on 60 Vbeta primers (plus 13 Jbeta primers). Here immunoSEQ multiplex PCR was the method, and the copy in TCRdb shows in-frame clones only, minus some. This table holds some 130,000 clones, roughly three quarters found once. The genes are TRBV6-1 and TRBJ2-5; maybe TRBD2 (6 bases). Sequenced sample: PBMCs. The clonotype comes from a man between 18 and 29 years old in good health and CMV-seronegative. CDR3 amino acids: CASSEGGWAIADQETQYF. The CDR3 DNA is TGTGCCAGCAGTGAAGGGGGATGGGCGATAGCGGATCAAGAGACCCAGTACTTC.